Here is one T cell receptor beta chain with its context. Its target is unknown. The sample is drawn from a study of T cell repertoires in cytomegalovirus infection. Study-wide results and caveats: Cumulated frequencies of public TCR beta families served to identify carriers of CMV plus the relevant HLA.

TCRdb reprocessed the reads via MiXCR and lists one record per CDR3 protein. Found here are some 300,000 distinct CDR3 sequences, 17% of them singletons; the top ten hold more than 10%. The specimen was PBMCs. The sequence derives from a human donor in good health (CMV status not recorded). Some clones in this sample may be carry-over from other donors' samples.

This chain's CDR3 is CASTAMFQGYGYTF. The CDR3 coding sequence is TGTGCCAGCACCGCCATGTTTCAGGGCTATGGCTACACCTTC. V and J are TRBV6-5 and TRBJ1-2; D may be TRBD1 (5 bases). CDR3 length equals 14 residues. V lost 7 bases, J lost 4 bases, and 16 bases lay in between. The germline gives CDR1 MNHEY, CDR2 SVGAGI.